The 2 T cell receptor beta chains below all came from one sample that was sequenced in a study of Ad26.COV2.S vaccination and SARS-CoV-2 variants (dated by TCRdb to the early 2020s). Libraries were made using the immunoSEQ multiplex PCR assay. TCRdb mirrors the immuneACCESS table, restricted to in-frame sequences. Some clones are absent from its copies; in checked studies, under half trace to an unresolved V gene, and the reason for the others is unknown. The sample profile shows about 250,000 clones; 87% of them were found once. The ten largest account for 2.9% of the sample. The treatment or condition tag for this specimen amounts to: around 19 received Ad26.COV2.S at low or high dose, single or two shots; roughly five received placebo; per-sample allocation not given. For vaccine and placebo recipients, the sequenced repertoires came from samples collected on day 63 after the first injection.

The starting material was peripheral blood, obtained in a trial of Ad26.COV2.S vaccine versus placebo. Receptor source: a person between 18 and 65 years old who received the Ad26.COV2.S COVID-19 vaccine or a placebo.

The V gene is TRBV12-3 or TRBV12-4, the J gene TRBJ1-1, with a tentative D call TRBD1 (5 bases). The CDR3 length is 12 residues. Trimming took off 6 bases at V and 8 bases at J, with 13 bases between the two ends. CDR3 coding DNA: TGTGCCAGCAGCCGCTCGGGACTCGAAGCTTTCTTT. This sequence encodes CASSRSGLEAFF.

J is TRBJ2-7 and V is TRBV4-2; 7 nucleotides agree with TRBD1. Germline V CDR1 and CDR2: LGHNA, YNFKEQ. The CDR3 consists of 14 residues. Trimming took 0 bases from V and 8 from J; bases not matched to a gene: 7. CDR3 bases: TGTGCCAGCAGCCAAGAGGGACAGCTTACGAAGCAGTACTTC. This translates into CASSQEGQLTKQYF.